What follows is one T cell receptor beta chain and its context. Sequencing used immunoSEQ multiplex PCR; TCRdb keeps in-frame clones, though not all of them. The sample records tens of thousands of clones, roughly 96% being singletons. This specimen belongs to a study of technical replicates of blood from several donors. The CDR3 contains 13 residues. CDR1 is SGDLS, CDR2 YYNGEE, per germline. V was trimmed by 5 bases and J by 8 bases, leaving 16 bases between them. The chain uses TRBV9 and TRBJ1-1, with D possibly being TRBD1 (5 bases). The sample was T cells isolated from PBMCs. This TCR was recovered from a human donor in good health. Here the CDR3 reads CASSGEVGGEAFF. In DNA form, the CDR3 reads TGTGCCAGCAGTGGCGAGGTTGGGGGGGAAGCTTTCTTT.